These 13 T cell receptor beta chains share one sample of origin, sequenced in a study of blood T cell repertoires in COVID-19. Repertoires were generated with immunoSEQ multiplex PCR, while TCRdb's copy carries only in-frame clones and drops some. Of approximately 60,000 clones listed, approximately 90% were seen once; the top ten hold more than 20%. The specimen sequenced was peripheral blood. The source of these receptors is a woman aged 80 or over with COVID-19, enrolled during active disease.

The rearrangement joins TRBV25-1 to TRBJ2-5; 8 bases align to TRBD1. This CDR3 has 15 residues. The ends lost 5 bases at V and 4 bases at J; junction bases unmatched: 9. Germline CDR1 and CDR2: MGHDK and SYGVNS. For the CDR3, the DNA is TGTGCCAGCAGTCCCCCCAGGGGGCGCCCAGAGACCCAGTACTTC. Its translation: CASSPPRGRPETQYF.

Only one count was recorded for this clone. The CDR3 here is CASSLELAGGRETQYF. CDR3 sequence (DNA): TGTGCCAGCAGCTTGGAACTAGCGGGGGGGCGGGAGACCCAGTACTTC. This chain joins TRBV5-5 and TRBJ2-5; 13 bases fit TRBD2. The CDR3 consists of 16 residues. J was trimmed by 5 bases and V by 0 bases; bases with no gene match: 4. Germline V gives CDR1 SGHKS, CDR2 YYEKEE (reference sequence).

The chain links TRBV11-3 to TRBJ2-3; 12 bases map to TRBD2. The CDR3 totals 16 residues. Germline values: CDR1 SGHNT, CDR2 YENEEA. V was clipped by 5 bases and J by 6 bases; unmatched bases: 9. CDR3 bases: TGTGCCAGCAGCCGATCTAGCGGGGGGGCGGTTGATACGCAGTATTTT. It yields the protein CASSRSSGGAVDTQYF.

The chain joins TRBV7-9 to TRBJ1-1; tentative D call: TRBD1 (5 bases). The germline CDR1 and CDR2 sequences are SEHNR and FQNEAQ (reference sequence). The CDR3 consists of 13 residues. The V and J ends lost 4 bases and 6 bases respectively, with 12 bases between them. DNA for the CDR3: TGTGCCAGCAGCTCTCCAGGGTTTGCTGAAGCTTTCTTT. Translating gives CASSSPGFAEAFF.

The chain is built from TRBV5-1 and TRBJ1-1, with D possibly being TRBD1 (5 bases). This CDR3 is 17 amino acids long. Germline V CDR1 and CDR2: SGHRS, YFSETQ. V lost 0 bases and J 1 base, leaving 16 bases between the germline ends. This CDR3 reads CASSLAGQGMKNTEAFF. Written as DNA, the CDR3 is TGCGCCAGCAGCTTGGCAGGGCAGGGTATGAAGAACACTGAAGCTTTCTTT.

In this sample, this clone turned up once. CDR3 nucleotide sequence: TGTGCCAGCAGCTATGGGGACATCTACGAGCAGTACTTC. Protein product: CASSYGDIYEQYF. The chain is built from TRBV12-3 or TRBV12-4 and TRBJ2-7; possibly TRBD1 for D (6 bases). V lost 6 bases and J 3 bases, leaving 12 bases between the germline ends. This CDR3 is 13 amino acids long.

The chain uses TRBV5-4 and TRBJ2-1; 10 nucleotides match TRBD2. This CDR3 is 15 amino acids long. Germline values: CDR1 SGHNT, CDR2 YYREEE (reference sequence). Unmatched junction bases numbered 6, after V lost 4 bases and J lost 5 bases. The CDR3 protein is CASSGGTSVDNEQFF. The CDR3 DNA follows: TGTGCCAGCAGCGGCGGGACTAGCGTCGACAATGAGCAGTTCTTC.

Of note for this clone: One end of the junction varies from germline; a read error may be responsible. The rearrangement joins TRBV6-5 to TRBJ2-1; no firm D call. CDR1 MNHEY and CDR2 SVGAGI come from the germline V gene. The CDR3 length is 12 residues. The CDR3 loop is CASSLLRNAQFF. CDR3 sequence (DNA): TGTGCCAGCAGTTTACTCCGCAATGCGCAGTTCTTC.

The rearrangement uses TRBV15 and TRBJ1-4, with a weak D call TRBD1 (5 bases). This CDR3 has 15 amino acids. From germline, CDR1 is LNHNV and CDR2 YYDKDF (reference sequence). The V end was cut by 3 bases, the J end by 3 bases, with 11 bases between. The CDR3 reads CATSSGAVPNEKLFF. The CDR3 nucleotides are TGTGCCACCAGCAGTGGGGCAGTCCCTAATGAAAAACTGTTTTTT.

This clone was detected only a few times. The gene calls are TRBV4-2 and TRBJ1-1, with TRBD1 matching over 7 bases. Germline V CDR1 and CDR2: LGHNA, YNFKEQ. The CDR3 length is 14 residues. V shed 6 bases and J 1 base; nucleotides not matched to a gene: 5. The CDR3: CASSLGQANTEAFF. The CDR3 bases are TGTGCCAGCAGTCTAGGACAGGCGAACACTGAAGCTTTCTTT.

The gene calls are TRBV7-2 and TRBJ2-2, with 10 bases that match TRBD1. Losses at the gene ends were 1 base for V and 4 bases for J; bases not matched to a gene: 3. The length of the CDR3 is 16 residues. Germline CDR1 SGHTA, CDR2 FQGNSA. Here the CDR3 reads CASSLERTGGTGELFF. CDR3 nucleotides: TGTGCCAGCAGCTTAGAAAGGACAGGGGGCACCGGGGAGCTGTTTTTT.

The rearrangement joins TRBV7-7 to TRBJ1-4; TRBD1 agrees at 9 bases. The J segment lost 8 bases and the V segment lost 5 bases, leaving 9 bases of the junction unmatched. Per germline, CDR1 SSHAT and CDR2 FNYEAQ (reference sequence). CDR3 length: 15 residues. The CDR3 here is CASSKSGTGNEKLFF. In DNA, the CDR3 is TGTGCCAGCAGCAAATCCGGGACAGGGAACGAAAAACTGTTTTTT.

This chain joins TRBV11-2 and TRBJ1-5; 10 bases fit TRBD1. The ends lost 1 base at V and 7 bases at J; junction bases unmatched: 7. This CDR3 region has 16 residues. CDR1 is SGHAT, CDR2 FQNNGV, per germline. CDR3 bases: TGTGCCAGCAGCTTAGGGGACAGGGGCGCCGGGCAGCCCCAGCATTTT. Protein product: CASSLGDRGAGQPQHF. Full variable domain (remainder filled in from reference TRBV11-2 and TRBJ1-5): EAGVAQSPRYKIIEKRQSVAFWCNPISGHATLYWYQQILGQGPKLLIQFQNNGVVDDSQLPKDRFSAERLKGVDSTLKIQPAKLEDSAVYLCASSLGDRGAGQPQHFGDGTRLSIL.